The rows below give T cell receptor beta chains drawn from one sample of a study of human T cells and chemical hapten exposure. TCRdb recomputed calls from the RACE reads with MiXCR, one row per CDR3 protein. The repertoire holds some 110,000 distinct CDR3 sequences, with less than 35% as singletons. The sample in question was whole blood, obtained in connection with sensitization to the hapten diphenylcyclopropenone (DPC). These receptor sequences come from a man between 35 and 55 years old with alopecia areata. Some clones in this sample may be carry-over from other donors' samples. CDR3s include the opening cysteine and the closing phenylalanine or tryptophan. D genes are given only for firm matches. Clone size is shown for a subset of rows, as once, few, many or a class of expanded clone.

v_call	j_call	d_call	clone_size	cdr3_nt	cdr3_aa
TRBV24-1	TRBJ2-3	TRBD1	-	TGTGCCACCAGTGTGCCGGGACAGTACCTAGATGCAAGATTT	CATSVPGQYLDARF
TRBV7-8	TRBJ2-5	-	few	TGTGCCAGCAGCCAGGACCTCCAAGAGACCCAGTACTTC	CASSQDLQETQYF
TRBV20-1	TRBJ2-3	TRBD1	-	TGCAGTGCTAGAGATGAAGACAGGGCGAGCACAGATACGCAGTATTTT	CSARDEDRASTDTQYF
TRBV7-3	TRBJ2-3	TRBD1	-	TGTGCCAGCAGCTTAAAGGGACAGAGTACAGATACGCAGTATTTT	CASSLKGQSTDTQYF
TRBV7-7	TRBJ2-5	-	few	TGTGCTAGCAGCGCCCAGGTTTTGGAGACCCAGTACTTC	CASSAQVLETQYF
TRBV7-2	TRBJ1-1	TRBD1	-	TGTGCCAGCAGCTTAGCAGGGACAGCCTGGGCTTTCTTT	CASSLAGTAWAFF
TRBV6-5	TRBJ2-1	TRBD2	few	TGTGCCAGCAGTTACGGGTCGGGACTAGCGGGAGCTAGTGAGCAGTTCTTC	CASSYGSGLAGASEQFF
TRBV20-1	TRBJ2-5	-	few	TGCAGTGCTAGGTTAGGGGGACGGGAGACCCAGTACTTC	CSARLGGRETQYF
TRBV7-9	TRBJ2-4	-	-	TGTGCCAGCAGCTGGGATGACCGCGACCGGTACTTC	CASSWDDRDRYF
TRBV7-9	TRBJ2-7	-	-	TGTGCCAGCAGCTTAGTGGGGTACGAGCAGTACTTC	CASSLVGYEQYF
TRBV15	TRBJ2-7	-	-	TGTGCCACCAGCAGAGATCTCGTAGTGGCGGTTCCCGACGAGCAGTACTTC	CATSRDLVVAVPDEQYF
TRBV29-1	TRBJ2-5	-	few	TGCAGCGTTGAAGATAGGGGCAGCCCATCGGAGACCCAGTACTTC	CSVEDRGSPSETQYF
TRBV12-3/TRBV12-4	TRBJ1-1	TRBD1	few	TGTGCCAGCAGCTCCCGGGACAGGGAACTGTTGAACACTGAAGCTTTCTTT	CASSSRDRELLNTEAFF
TRBV7-2	TRBJ2-7	-	few	TGTGCCAGCAGCTTTCGGGCCCGGACTGTCCGGGACGAGCAGTACTTC	CASSFRARTVRDEQYF
TRBV5-1	TRBJ2-3	-	-	TGCGCCAGCAGCTTGGCCGGGAGTATGACAGATACGCAGTATTTT	CASSLAGSMTDTQYF